This T cell receptor beta chain was recovered during a study of CD8 T cells in ankylosing spondylitis. Germline CDR1 reads KGHSH; CDR2 reads LQKENI. CDR3 length: 16 amino acids. J gave up 4 bases and V 0 bases, and 3 bases lay outside the gene matches. A single record per CDR3 protein comes from TCRdb applying MiXCR to the 5' RACE reads. This table holds a few hundred thousand distinct CDR3 sequences, roughly a tenth found once. This clonotype was seen repeatedly, ten times or more. Its antigen is as yet unknown. Whole-study results and caveats: Significant enrichment of disease-linked clones was reported in matched ankylosing spondylitis synovial fluid. The disease-linked clones had a CD8+ phenotype and low blood frequencies.

The sequenced sample was blood, either unsorted or a sorted T cell fraction (not recorded which). This receptor was taken from a male donor with ankylosing spondylitis or in good health (not recorded which). V usage is TRBV18 and J usage is TRBJ2-1, with 10 bases fitting TRBD2. The CDR3 sequence: CASSPPASGGYNEQFF. The CDR3, as DNA: TGTGCCAGCTCACCACCTGCTAGCGGGGGTTACAATGAGCAGTTCTTC.